The 21 T cell receptor beta chains below come from one sample, sequenced in a study of shared clonotypes between healthy human individuals (dated by TCRdb to 2018 to 2020). The receptor library was made with the immunoSEQ multiplex PCR assay. The source is immuneACCESS, and TCRdb retained only in-frame sequences with V and J called. Part of the clones is not carried over; for the studies checked, unresolved V genes explain less than half of this, and the remainder is unexplained. Across this sample there are approximately 2.4 million clones, with approximately 94% seen only once. The ten top clones hold roughly 0.13% of the sample. Sequenced: naive CD4+ T cells sorted from blood. The intended sense of this specimen's cell subset or site label: CD45RA+ positively selected. The receptor set was obtained from a man aged 18 to 30 in good health.

This clone came up a few times. This same CDR3 is encoded by further DNA sequences in the sample. The V call is TRBV14, the J call TRBJ1-3; D is ambiguous. With 0 bases removed from V and 1 base from J, the gap between germline ends came to 1 base. The length of the CDR3 is 13 residues. Germline CDR1 reads SGHDN; CDR2 reads FVKESK. The CDR3 spells CASSQDSGNTIYF. CDR3 DNA: TGTGCCAGCAGCCAAGATTCTGGAAACACCATATATTTT. The complete variable domain, with remaining parts taken from reference TRBV14 and TRBJ1-3, reads EAGVTQFPSHSVIEKGQTVTLRCDPISGHDNLYWYRRVMGKEIKFLLHFVKESKQDESGMPNNRFLAERTGGTYSTLKVQPAELEDSGVYFCASSQDSGNTIYFGEGSWLTVV.

The gene calls are TRBV10-3 and TRBJ2-1, with TRBD2 identical over 14 bases. The ends lost 4 bases at V and 5 bases at J; junction bases unmatched: 16. The CDR3 length is 20 residues. The germline gives CDR1 ENHRY, CDR2 SYGVKD. The CDR3 DNA follows: TGTGCCATCAGTGGCTACAGCGGGACTAGCGGGGGAGCCTCGAACAATGAGCAGTTCTTC. Encoded protein: CAISGYSGTSGGASNNEQFF.

As for this clone: This sample includes further DNA sequences coding for the same CDR3. The rearrangement joins TRBV11-2 to TRBJ2-7, with D perhaps matching TRBD1 or TRBD2 (5 bases each). CDR3 length: 14 residues. Looked up from germline, CDR1 is SGHAT and CDR2 is FQNNGV. Trimming cost V 1 base and J 4 bases, with 11 bases left between them. The CDR3 protein is CASSLGTGPYEQYF. In nucleotides, the CDR3 is TGTGCCAGCAGCTTAGGCACGGGACCTTACGAGCAGTACTTC.

V and J are TRBV5-1 and TRBJ2-7, with 8 bases matching TRBD2. Germline CDR1 SGHRS, CDR2 YFSETQ. Germline trimming cut 0 bases from V and 2 bases from J; bases unmatched to any gene: 4. This CDR3 region has 15 residues. Here the CDR3 DNA reads TGCGCCAGCAGCTTGGTCGCTAGCGGGCCCTACGAGCAGTACTTC. It codes for CASSLVASGPYEQYF.

The chain has TRBV10-3 and TRBJ1-2; D uncertain. The CDR3 extends over 17 amino acids. Germline CDR1 is ENHRY and CDR2 is SYGVKD. Trimming left V 4 bases short and J 0 bases short, with 18 bases between. CDR3 DNA: TGTGCCATCAGTGTGGGGTCGTTCACGTTGGCTAACTATGGCTACACCTTC. Translation: CAISVGSFTLANYGYTF.

This rearrangement joins TRBV6-5 to TRBJ1-4; 9 bases are shared with TRBD1. CDR3 length: 14 residues. V dropped 4 bases and J dropped 6; count of bases not matched to a gene: 3. The germline V gene encodes CDR1 MNHEY and CDR2 SVGAGI. The CDR3 region is CASSSGTGYEKLFF. The CDR3 nucleotides read TGTGCCAGCAGTTCCGGGACAGGGTATGAAAAACTGTTTTTT.

The rearrangement links TRBV11-3 to TRBJ2-3, with D unclear. The CDR3 contains 15 residues. V was trimmed by 2 bases and J by 0 bases, leaving 9 bases between them. Germline CDR1 and CDR2: SGHNT and YENEEA. CDR3 sequence reads: CASSLKRSSTDTQYF. In DNA, the CDR3 is TGTGCCAGCAGCTTAAAACGCTCGAGCACAGATACGCAGTATTTT.

This chain joins TRBV5-1 and TRBJ2-3, with 10 bases lining up with TRBD2. This CDR3 comprises 16 residues. The germline gives CDR1 SGHRS, CDR2 YFSETQ. J lost 2 bases, V lost 4 bases, and 7 bases had no gene match. The CDR3 loop is CASSPWTSGHTDTQYF. The CDR3 DNA follows: TGCGCCAGCAGCCCTTGGACTAGCGGACACACAGATACGCAGTATTTT.

This clone was counted once. This chain links TRBV7-2 with TRBJ2-7, with D perhaps matching TRBD1 (6 bases). V was clipped by 5 bases and J by 8 bases, with 28 bases between them. Germline CDR1 is SGHTA and CDR2 is FQGNSA. The CDR3 runs 17 residues. The CDR3 DNA reads TGTGCCAGCAGCGATAATGGCTCAACAGGGCACCTACGAAAGCAGTACTTC. This gives the protein CASSDNGSTGHLRKQYF.

The rearrangement uses TRBV6-1 and TRBJ2-5, with D perhaps assigned TRBD1 or TRBD2 (5 bases each). CDR3 length: 14 amino acids. Germline assignment: CDR1 MNHNS and CDR2 SASEGT. The germline V and J ends were trimmed by 4 bases and 2 bases, with 11 bases remaining between them. In nucleotides, the CDR3 is TGTGCCAGCAGTGGGGGACGTTGGCAAGAGACCCAGTACTTC. As protein: CASSGGRWQETQYF.

About this clone: Different DNA sequences within this sample yield the same CDR3. The chain employs TRBV5-1 and TRBJ2-2; TRBD1 or TRBD2 may be the D gene (6 bases each). Germline V CDR1 and CDR2: SGHRS, YFSETQ. The CDR3 covers 13 residues. V was cut by 1 base and J by 6 bases, with 7 bases left in between. CDR3 nucleotides: TGCGCCAGCAGCTTGAGGGGGGCCGGGGAGCTGTTTTTT. Encoded protein: CASSLRGAGELFF.

The chain recombines TRBV29-1 with TRBJ2-5; 9 bases map to TRBD2. In germline, CDR1 is SQVTM, CDR2 ANQGSEA. V shed 3 bases and J 5 bases; nucleotides not matched to a gene: 10. CDR3 length: 15 residues. The CDR3 DNA is TGCAGCGTTGATGGGTCGCGGGGGGGCGACGAGACCCAGTACTTC. This encodes CSVDGSRGGDETQYF. Filled out from reference TRBV29-1 and TRBJ2-5, the complete variable domain reads SAVISQKPSRDICQRGTSLTIQCQVDSQVTMMFWYRQQPGQSLTLIATANQGSEATYESGFVIDKFPISRPNLTFSTLTVSNMSPEDSSIYLCSVDGSRGGDETQYFGPGTRLLVL.

This clone was recorded once. The rearrangement uses TRBV30 and TRBJ2-1, with TRBD2 matching 8 bases. Trimming removed 1 base from V and 6 bases from J; junction bases left unmatched: 14. The CDR3 consists of 17 residues. The V gene's germline CDR1 is GTSNPN and CDR2 SVGIG (reference sequence). DNA of the CDR3: TGTGCCTGGAGTGGAGGCCTAACTAGCGGTTACGGCAATGAGCAGTTCTTC. Translating it yields CAWSGGLTSGYGNEQFF.

The gene calls are TRBV19 and TRBJ1-4; D unresolved. Between the trimmed V and J ends, which lost 7 bases and 3 bases, there was a span of 12 bases. Per the germline V gene, CDR1 is LNHDA and CDR2 is SQIVND (reference sequence). The CDR3 consists of 14 residues. CDR3 coding DNA: TGTGCCAGTATGGGAAACTTACCTAATGAAAAACTGTTTTTT. Its translation: CASMGNLPNEKLFF. Complete variable domain (other parts from reference TRBV19 and TRBJ1-4): DGGITQSPKYLFRKEGQNVTLSCEQNLNHDAMYWYRQDPGQGLRLIYYSQIVNDFQKGDIAEGYSVSREKKESFPLTVTSAQKNPTAFYLCASMGNLPNEKLFFGSGTQLSVL.

This rearrangement joins TRBV2 to TRBJ1-5; D gene unclear. The CDR3 is 13 amino acids. The germline V gene encodes CDR1 SNHLY and CDR2 FYNNEI. V was shortened by 3 bases and J by 9 bases, with 12 bases between the two germline ends. The CDR3 DNA sequence: TGTGCCAGCAGTGACGGACGGGGAGGGCCCCAGCATTTT. This gives the protein CASSDGRGGPQHF.

The chain employs TRBV9 and TRBJ2-5; D may correspond to TRBD1 or TRBD2 (5 bases each). Between the trimmed V and J ends, which lost 4 bases and 5 bases, there was a span of 18 bases. The CDR3 spans 15 residues. CDR1 and CDR2 (germline): SGDLS, YYNGEE. The CDR3 sequence: CASSTLGGQGETQYF. For the CDR3, the DNA is TGTGCCAGCAGCACCTTAGGAGGACAAGGGGAGACCCAGTACTTC. Variable domain in full (rest from reference TRBV9 and TRBJ2-5): DSGVTQTPKHLITATGQRVTLRCSPRSGDLSVYWYQQSLDQGLQFLIQYYNGEERAKGNILERFSAQQFPDLHSELNLSSLELGDSALYFCASSTLGGQGETQYFGPGTRLLVL.

The chain carries TRBV4-1 and TRBJ2-5; TRBD2 matches at 11 bases. The CDR3 is 19 residues long. The V gene's germline CDR1 is MGHRA and CDR2 YSYEKL. V shed 0 bases and J 2 bases; nucleotides not matched to a gene: 11. CDR3 coding DNA: TGCGCCAGCAGCCAAGATCTAACTAGCGGGAGAGCTAGACAAGAGACCCAGTACTTC. Translated: CASSQDLTSGRARQETQYF.

This chain joins TRBV6-5 and TRBJ2-2, with D possibly being TRBD1 (7 bases). This CDR3 is built from 15 residues. The V gene's germline CDR1 is MNHEY and CDR2 SVGAGI. V gave up 8 bases and J gave up 7 bases, with 20 bases separating them. The CDR3 nucleotides are TGTGCCAGCGGGGGGACAGCGAGGCGGGTCGGGGAGCTGTTTTTT. Its translation: CASGGTARRVGELFF.

Only one count was recorded for this clone. V usage is TRBV7-8 and J usage is TRBJ2-6; D perhaps matches TRBD2 (6 bases). Deletions cut 5 bases from V and 0 bases from J, with 20 bases between. CDR3 length: 19 amino acids. Germline V lookup: CDR1 SGHVS, CDR2 FQNEAQ. Here the CDR3 reads CASSPRGPGGVSGANVLTF. The CDR3 DNA reads TGTGCCAGCAGCCCGAGAGGCCCCGGGGGAGTCTCTGGGGCCAACGTCCTGACTTTC.

A note on this clone: Other nucleotide sequences from this sample produce the same CDR3. The gene calls are TRBV9 and TRBJ2-7; D assignment may be TRBD1 or TRBD2 (5 bases each). V dropped 4 bases and J dropped 2 bases, with 10 bases sitting between them. Germline CDR1 reads SGDLS; CDR2 reads YYNGEE. This CDR3 is 13 amino acids long. CDR3 DNA: TGTGCCAGCAGCCCCGGGGCGGCCTACGAGCAGTACTTC. Amino acid sequence: CASSPGAAYEQYF.

The J gene is TRBJ2-3, the V gene TRBV28; 9 nucleotides agree with TRBD2. CDR3 length equals 15 residues. Germline lookup yields CDR1 MDHEN and CDR2 SYDVKM. V shed 7 bases and J 6 bases; nucleotides not matched to a gene: 11. CDR3 nucleotide sequence: TGTGCCAGCACCTTTAGCGGGAGAGGTACGGATACGCAGTATTTT. Residues: CASTFSGRGTDTQYF.